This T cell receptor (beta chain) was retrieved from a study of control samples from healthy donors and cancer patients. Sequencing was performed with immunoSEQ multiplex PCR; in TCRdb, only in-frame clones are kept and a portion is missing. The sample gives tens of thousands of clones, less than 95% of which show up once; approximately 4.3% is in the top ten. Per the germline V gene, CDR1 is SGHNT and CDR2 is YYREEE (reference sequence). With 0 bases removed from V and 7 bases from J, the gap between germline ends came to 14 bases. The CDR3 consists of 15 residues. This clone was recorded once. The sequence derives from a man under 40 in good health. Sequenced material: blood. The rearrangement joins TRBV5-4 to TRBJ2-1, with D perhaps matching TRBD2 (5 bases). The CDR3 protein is CASSLEGSSGNEQFF. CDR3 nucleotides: TGTGCCAGCAGCTTGGAAGGGAGCTCTGGAAATGAGCAGTTCTTC.